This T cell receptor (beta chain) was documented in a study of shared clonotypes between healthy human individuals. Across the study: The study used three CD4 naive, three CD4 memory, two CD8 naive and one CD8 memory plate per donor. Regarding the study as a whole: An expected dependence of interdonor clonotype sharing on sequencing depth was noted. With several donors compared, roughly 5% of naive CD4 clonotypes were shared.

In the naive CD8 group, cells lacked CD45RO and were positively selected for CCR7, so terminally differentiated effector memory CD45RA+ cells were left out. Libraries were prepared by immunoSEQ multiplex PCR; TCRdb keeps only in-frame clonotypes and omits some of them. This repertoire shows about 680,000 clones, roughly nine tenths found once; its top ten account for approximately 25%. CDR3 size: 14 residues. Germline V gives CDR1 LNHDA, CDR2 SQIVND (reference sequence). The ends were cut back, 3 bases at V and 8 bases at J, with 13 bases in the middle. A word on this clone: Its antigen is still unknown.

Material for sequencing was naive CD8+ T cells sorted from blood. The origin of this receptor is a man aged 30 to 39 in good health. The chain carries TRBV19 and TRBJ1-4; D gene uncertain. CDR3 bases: TGTGCCAGTAGTATGGGGAGTCCGGCGGAAAAACTGTTTTTT. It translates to CASSMGSPAEKLFF.